The T cell receptor beta chain under discussion was sequenced for a study of T-cell memory formation after mild COVID-19. Study-level findings and limits: Cross-reactive memory seemingly joined, as some responding clones were found in pre-infection memory.

In germline, CDR1 is MGHRA, CDR2 YSYEKL. This CDR3 has 14 amino acids. V was cut by 3 bases and J by 3 bases, with 12 bases left in between. UMIs and sample barcodes were carried by the TCR alpha and TCR beta cDNA libraries that 5'RACE produced using constant-segment primers. TCRdb processed the 5' RACE reads anew with MiXCR; each CDR3 protein has one entry. The profile shows 500,000 to 650,000 distinct CDR3 sequences, less than 25% of them singletons. As concerns this clonotype: Its target is not known.

The specimen sequenced was PBMCs or a T cell subset sorted from them (not recorded which). The chain is built from TRBV4-1 and TRBJ2-7, with D possibly called TRBD1 or TRBD2 (5 bases each). The sequence derives from an adult woman who had mild COVID-19 (a few samples of this study predate the infection). Cell type and time point are not known. CDR3: CASSQGVGNYEQYF. CDR3 DNA sequence: TGCGCCAGCAGCCAGGGGGTAGGGAACTACGAGCAGTACTTC.